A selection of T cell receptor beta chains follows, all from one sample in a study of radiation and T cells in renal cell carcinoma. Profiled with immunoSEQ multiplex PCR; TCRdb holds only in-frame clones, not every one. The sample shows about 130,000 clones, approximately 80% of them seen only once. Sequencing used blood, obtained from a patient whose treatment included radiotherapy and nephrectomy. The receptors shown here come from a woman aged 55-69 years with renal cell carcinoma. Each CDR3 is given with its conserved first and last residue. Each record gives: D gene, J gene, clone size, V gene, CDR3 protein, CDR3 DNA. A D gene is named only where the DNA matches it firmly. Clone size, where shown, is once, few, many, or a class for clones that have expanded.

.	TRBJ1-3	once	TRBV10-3	CAIRDGSGNTIYF	TGTGCCATCAGGGACGGCTCTGGAAACACCATATATTTT
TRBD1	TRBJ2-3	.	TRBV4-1	CASSRRGQGAFRRSGTDTQYF	TGCGCCAGCAGCCGTAGAGGTCAGGGGGCGTTTCGGAGGTCTGGGACAGATACGCAGTATTTT
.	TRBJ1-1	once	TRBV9	CASSPLDGHSLAFF	TGTGCCAGCAGCCCACTTGACGGGCACTCGTTAGCTTTCTTT
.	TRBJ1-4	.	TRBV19	CASSPTGGEGEKLFF	TGTGCCAGTAGTCCTACCGGGGGTGAAGGTGAAAAACTGTTTTTT
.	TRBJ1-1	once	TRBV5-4	CASTKIGGMNTEAFF	TGTGCCAGCACCAAAATCGGGGGCATGAACACTGAAGCTTTCTTT
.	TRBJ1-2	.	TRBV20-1	CSAGLSDSYTF	TGCAGTGCTGGCCTTTCGGATAGCTACACCTTC
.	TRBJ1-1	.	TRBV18	CASSTGLNTEAFF	TGTGCCAGCTCCACAGGGCTGAACACTGAAGCTTTCTTT
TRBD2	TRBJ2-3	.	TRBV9	CASSAITSSGGTLDTQYF	TGTGCCAGCAGCGCCATTACCTCCAGCGGGGGGACCTTAGATACGCAGTATTTT
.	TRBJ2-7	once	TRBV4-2	CASSQAGQLSEQYF	TGTGCCAGCAGCCAAGCCGGACAGTTATCCGAGCAGTACTTC
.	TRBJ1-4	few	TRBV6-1	CASSDPGATNEKLFF	TGTGCCAGCAGTGATCCGGGGGCCACTAATGAAAAACTGTTTTTT